The next 27 T cell receptor beta chains were all read from a single sample in a study of T cells after yellow fever vaccination. One entry per CDR3 protein results from TCRdb running MiXCR on the 5' RACE reads. The sample lists a few hundred thousand distinct CDR3 sequences; 6.9% were seen once. Source: CD4+ T cells sorted from PBMCs, taken 15 days after the yellow fever booster vaccination. Receptor source: a man aged 25-45 years who received the YFV17D yellow fever vaccine.

The table lists this clonotype with a few counts. V and J are TRBV20-1 and TRBJ1-1; D not certain. The CDR3 spans 12 residues. Trimming took off 3 bases at V and 3 bases at J, with 8 bases between the two ends. CDR1 and CDR2 from the germline V gene are DFQATT and SNEGSKA (reference sequence). The CDR3 DNA follows: TGCAGTGCTAGGTCCGCCTACACTGAAGCTTTCTTT. Amino acids: CSARSAYTEAFF.

Ten or more counts support this clonotype. The V call is TRBV11-1, the J call TRBJ2-7; 7 nucleotides line up with TRBD2. The junction had 13 bases not matched to a gene; V was cut back by 5 bases and J by 3 bases. This CDR3 spans 16 amino acids. The germline V gene has CDR1 SGHAT and CDR2 FQDESV (reference sequence). The CDR3 region has the DNA TGTGCCAGCAGCGCAGCGAGGGACTACCTAATCTACGAGCAGTACTTC. Amino acid sequence: CASSAARDYLIYEQYF.

This clonotype was recorded at least ten times. This chain joins TRBV12-3 or TRBV12-4 and TRBJ2-1; 10 bases fit TRBD2. The CDR3 loop spans 16 amino acids. With V trimmed by 6 bases and J by 5 bases, 10 bases remained unmatched. In nucleotides, the CDR3 is TGTGCCAGCAGGCGAAATGGACTAGCGGCTAACAATGAGCAGTTCTTC. Translating it yields CASRRNGLAANNEQFF.

This clonotype was seen a handful of times. The chain links TRBV19 to TRBJ1-1; possibly TRBD1 for D (5 bases). The length of the CDR3 is 11 residues. The V gene lost 7 bases and the J gene lost 8 bases, with 11 bases spanning the gap. Germline lookup yields CDR1 LNHDA and CDR2 SQIVND (reference sequence). The CDR3 is CASTLGVEAFF. The CDR3 DNA is TGTGCCAGTACCCTGGGGGTAGAAGCTTTCTTT.

Only a few counts were recorded for this clonotype. The V call is TRBV6-2 or TRBV6-3, the J call TRBJ1-1, with D unresolved. Trimming left V 3 bases short and J 0 bases short, with 8 bases between. Germline-derived CDR1 and CDR2 are MNHEY and SVGEGT. The CDR3 runs to 14 residues. The CDR3 nucleotides are TGTGCCAGCAGTTATGGCGGCCTGAACACTGAAGCTTTCTTT. It is translated as CASSYGGLNTEAFF.

This clonotype showed up just a few times. The chain employs TRBV7-2 and TRBJ2-7, with a possible D match to TRBD1 (5 bases). V lost 5 bases and J lost 3, with 11 bases in between. Germline lookup yields CDR1 SGHTA and CDR2 FQGNSA. The CDR3 is made up of 13 amino acids. The CDR3 protein is CASSPFQGYEQYF. The CDR3 DNA reads as TGTGCCAGCAGCCCATTTCAGGGCTACGAGCAGTACTTC.

This clonotype has only a few counts. The rearrangement joins TRBV20-1 to TRBJ2-4; D is perhaps TRBD1 (6 bases). This CDR3 has 18 residues. Germline assignment: CDR1 DFQATT and CDR2 SNEGSKA (reference sequence). The ends were cut back, 0 bases at V and 9 bases at J, with 27 bases in the middle. CDR3 loop: CSARDRLTGISGSSIQYF. CDR3 DNA sequence: TGCAGTGCTAGAGATCGACTAACAGGGATAAGCGGTAGTAGCATTCAGTACTTC.

The chain uses TRBV5-1 and TRBJ1-1, with TRBD1 matching over 7 bases. Losses at the gene ends were 2 bases for V and 8 bases for J; bases not matched to a gene: 6. The CDR3 spans 13 residues. Germline CDR1 and CDR2: SGHRS and YFSETQ. The CDR3 sequence is CASSFDRAAEAFF. The DNA for the CDR3 is TGCGCCAGCAGCTTTGACAGGGCCGCCGAAGCTTTCTTT.

This clonotype was detected only a few times. The gene calls are TRBV20-1 and TRBJ2-7, with TRBD1 identical over 11 bases. V shed 5 bases, J shed 4 bases, and the junction held 10 bases outside the gene matches. Germline CDR1 and CDR2: DFQATT and SNEGSKA (reference sequence). The CDR3 extends over 15 amino acids. CDR3: CSAGDPGTGGYEQYF. In DNA form, the CDR3 reads TGCAGTGCTGGGGATCCCGGGACAGGGGGATACGAGCAGTACTTC.

The J gene is TRBJ1-5, the V gene TRBV6-2 or TRBV6-3, with TRBD1 matching 10 bases. The germline V gene encodes CDR1 MNHEY and CDR2 SVGEGT. The J segment lost 5 bases and the V segment lost 2 bases, leaving 3 bases of the junction unmatched. CDR3 length: 15 amino acids. CDR3 nucleotide sequence: TGTGCCAGCAGTTACGCCGGGACAGGGGATCAGCCCCAGCATTTT. This gives the protein CASSYAGTGDQPQHF.

Ten or more counts support this clonotype. The chain is built from TRBV2 and TRBJ2-7; D is possibly TRBD1 or TRBD2 (5 bases each). The V end was cut by 3 bases, the J end by 1 base, with 10 bases between. This CDR3 comprises 14 residues. From germline, CDR1 is SNHLY and CDR2 FYNNEI. The DNA of the CDR3 is TGTGCCAGCAGTGACGGGGCGAGGTCCTACGAGCAGTACTTC. Translation gives CASSDGARSYEQYF. Based on the CDR3 plus reference TRBV2 and TRBJ2-7, the full variable domain is EPEVTQTPSHQVTQMGQEVILRCVPISNHLYFYWYRQILGQKVEFLVSFYNNEISEKSEIFDDQFSVERPDGSNFTLKIRSTKLEDSAMYFCASSDGARSYEQYFGPGTRLTVT.

This clonotype appeared a few times. CDR3 in amino acids: CASSLISPGETQYF. CDR3 coding DNA: TGCGCCAGCAGCTTAATTTCTCCAGGGGAGACCCAGTACTTC. The chain employs TRBV5-1 and TRBJ2-5, with D possibly TRBD1 on 5 matching bases. CDR1 is SGHRS and CDR2 is YFSETQ in the germline V gene. V dropped 2 bases and J dropped 5 bases, with 13 bases sitting between them. The CDR3 spans 14 residues.

To note about this clonotype: This could be a read error, since a much larger clone is one nucleotide away. The J gene is TRBJ2-2, the V gene TRBV12-3 or TRBV12-4; the D gene is possibly TRBD1 (6 bases). The V end lost 5 bases, the J end lost 9 bases, and 13 bases lay between the germline ends. The CDR3 is 13 amino acids. As DNA, the CDR3 is TGTGCCAGCAGTCAGGACAGACTCTGGGAGCTGTTTTTT. This sequence encodes CASSQDRLWELFF.

As DNA, the CDR3 is TGCAGTGCTTACAAACTAGCGGGAGGGCCAGTCGTGGGTGAGCAGTTCTTC. It codes for CSAYKLAGGPVVGEQFF. The chain employs TRBV20-1 and TRBJ2-1, with 13 bases matching TRBD2. From germline, CDR1 is DFQATT and CDR2 SNEGSKA (reference sequence). Trimming took 5 bases from V and 9 from J; bases not matched to a gene: 16. The length of the CDR3 is 17 residues.

Details on this clonotype: One end of the junction is discordant with germline, which a read error may explain. V gene TRBV29-1 combines with J gene TRBJ2-3; D is possibly TRBD2 (8 bases). This CDR3 contains 14 residues. The germline V gene encodes CDR1 SQVTM and CDR2 ANQGSEA. CDR3 DNA: TGCAGCGTTCGACAGGGCGGGAGGACAGATAAGCAGTATTTT. This gives the protein CSVRQGGRTDKQYF.

Only a few counts were recorded for this clonotype. The V call is TRBV14, the J call TRBJ1-4; D gene uncertain. Trimming left V 1 base short and J 8 bases short, with 5 bases between. There are 12 residues in the CDR3. The germline CDR1 and CDR2 sequences are SGHDN and FVKESK. The CDR3 protein is CASSQVGEKLFF. CDR3 bases: TGTGCCAGCAGCCAAGTGGGGGAAAAACTGTTTTTT.

This clonotype occurred many times. The chain joins TRBV5-5 to TRBJ1-1; 9 bases are shared with TRBD1. Germline V CDR1 and CDR2: SGHKS, YYEKEE (reference sequence). Trimming removed 5 bases from V and 10 bases from J; junction bases left unmatched: 15. This CDR3 contains 15 residues. The CDR3 here is CASRRTGGGQIGAFF. DNA for the CDR3: TGTGCCAGCAGGCGAACAGGGGGCGGTCAAATAGGAGCTTTCTTT.

This clonotype was seen at least ten times. The V call is TRBV14, the J call TRBJ1-4; D unresolved. Trimming took 3 bases from V and 7 from J, leaving 9 bases between them. CDR1 is SGHDN, CDR2 FVKESK, per germline. This CDR3 has 13 residues. In DNA form, the CDR3 reads TGTGCCAGCAGCCAGCTTCCAGGTGAAAAACTGTTTTTT. Residues: CASSQLPGEKLFF.

The V gene is TRBV7-3, the J gene TRBJ2-3, with TRBD1 as a possible D gene (5 bases). V was shortened by 1 base and J by 4 bases, with 9 bases between the two germline ends. CDR3 length: 14 residues. Per germline, CDR1 SGHTA and CDR2 FQGTGA. In DNA form, the CDR3 reads TGTGCCAGCAGCTTAAATGCAGGGCCAGATACGCAGTATTTT. Amino acids: CASSLNAGPDTQYF. Variable domain in full (rest from reference TRBV7-3 and TRBJ2-3): GAGVSQTPSNKVTEKGKYVELRCDPISGHTALYWYRQSLGQGPEFLIYFQGTGAADDSGLPNDRFFAVRPEGSVSTLKIQRTERGDSAVYLCASSLNAGPDTQYFGPGTRLTVL.

This clonotype was seen ten or more times. The chain carries TRBV11-3 and TRBJ2-3, with 9 nucleotides matching TRBD2. This CDR3 contains 14 residues. The germline V gene encodes CDR1 SGHNT and CDR2 YENEEA. V was pared by 6 bases and J by 7 bases, with 8 bases of the junction left unmatched. DNA of the CDR3: TGTGCCAGCAGTTCCGGGACTAGCAGCAATACGCAGTATTTT. Protein product: CASSSGTSSNTQYF.

In its sample, this clonotype was seen a few times. V gene TRBV29-1 combines with J gene TRBJ2-3; TRBD2 is a possible D gene (6 bases). This CDR3 is built from 15 residues. Per the germline V gene, CDR1 is SQVTM and CDR2 is ANQGSEA. V was cut by 6 bases and J by 2 bases, with 18 bases left in between. The CDR3 coding sequence is TGCAGCGTCGACGGTCGTAGCGGTCCCACAGATACGCAGTATTTT. Translation: CSVDGRSGPTDTQYF.

This chain joins TRBV27 and TRBJ2-1, with unresolved D. This CDR3 has 16 amino acids. Germline CDR1 is MNHEY and CDR2 is SMNVEV (reference sequence). The V end was cut by 6 bases, the J end by 10 bases, with 25 bases between. The CDR3 sequence: CASSLRTLEYRGEQFF. The CDR3 coding sequence is TGTGCCAGCAGCTTACGTACCCTTGAGTACCGCGGCGAGCAGTTCTTC.

V gene TRBV5-6 combines with J gene TRBJ1-4; possibly TRBD1 for D (5 bases). Trimming cost V 3 bases and J 1 base, with 13 bases left between them. The CDR3 contains 16 residues. CDR1 is SGHDT and CDR2 is YYEEEE in the germline V gene. DNA of the CDR3: TGTGCCAGCAGCTCTCCCGGGACCGGAACTAATGAAAAACTGTTTTTT. Amino acid sequence: CASSSPGTGTNEKLFF. Full variable domain (outside the CDR3, taken from reference TRBV5-6 and TRBJ1-4): DAGVTQSPTHLIKTRGQQVTLRCSPKSGHDTVSWYQQALGQGPQFIFQYYEEEERQRGNFPDRFSGHQFPNYSSELNVNALLLGDSALYLCASSSPGTGTNEKLFFGSGTQLSVL.

This clonotype was recorded a few times. The chain uses TRBV6-1 and TRBJ1-1, with 7 bases aligning to TRBD1. Germline V lookup: CDR1 MNHNS, CDR2 SASEGT. Trimming removed 6 bases from V and 1 base from J; junction bases left unmatched: 5. CDR3 length: 14 residues. The CDR3: CASRLQGTNTEAFF. Written as DNA, the CDR3 is TGTGCCAGCAGACTACAGGGGACGAACACTGAAGCTTTCTTT.

The rearrangement joins TRBV9 to TRBJ2-5, with D maybe TRBD2 (6 bases). CDR1 and CDR2 (germline): SGDLS, YYNGEE. This CDR3 is 18 amino acids long. Trimming stripped 4 bases from V and 5 bases from J, with 27 bases between. The CDR3 spells CASSPYVIADISGETQYF. DNA for the CDR3: TGTGCCAGCAGCCCATACGTCATAGCGGACATAAGTGGGGAGACCCAGTACTTC.

V usage is TRBV7-2 and J usage is TRBJ2-3; perhaps TRBD2 as D (6 bases). The V gene lost 4 bases and the J gene lost 1 base, with 15 bases spanning the gap. The CDR3 is 16 amino acids. Looked up from germline, CDR1 is SGHTA and CDR2 is FQGNSA. The DNA of the CDR3 is TGTGCCAGCAGCTCCAGTCGCACTAGCCGCACAGATACGCAGTATTTT. The encoded protein is CASSSSRTSRTDTQYF. Variable domain in full (rest from reference TRBV7-2 and TRBJ2-3): GAGVSQSPSNKVTEKGKDVELRCDPISGHTALYWYRQSLGQGLEFLIYFQGNSAPDKSGLPSDRFSAERTGGSVSTLTIQRTQQEDSAVYLCASSSSRTSRTDTQYFGPGTRLTVL.

Many counts were recorded for this clonotype. The germline gene is not matched at one end of the junction; a read error may be the cause. The rearrangement links TRBV7-2 to TRBJ2-7; D could derive from TRBD1 or TRBD2 (5 bases each). The CDR3 loop spans 12 amino acids. Germline loops: CDR1 SGHTA, CDR2 FQGNSA. The CDR3 loop reads CASSLGAYEQYF. CDR3 nucleotides: TGCGCCAGCAGCTTGGGGGCCTACGAGCAGTACTTC.